The entry that follows covers one T cell receptor (beta chain) sequence. What it binds is unknown. Measured with immunoSEQ multiplex PCR; TCRdb has only the in-frame clones, and not every one. The data show some 16,000 clones, about 78% seen once. Before the COVID-19 pandemic, during about 2010-2018, CD4+ T cells were taken from unexposed donors. CD4+ T cells were isolated from the cells after more than nine days of culture. This sample stems from a study of CD4 T cells in relation to SARS-CoV-2 and coronaviruses. Study context: No peptide or an HIV-1 Nef peptide pool served as negative control.

The TCR sequence derives from a human donor in good health. The specimen sequenced was CD4+ T cells from PBMCs, cultured in vitro.

The CDR3 nucleotides read TGTGCCAGCAGCCAATATAGCGGGGGCACAGATACGCAGTATTTT. Translating gives CASSQYSGGTDTQYF. The rearrangement joins TRBV3-1 (or the pseudogene TRBV3-2) to TRBJ2-3; 8 nucleotides align to TRBD2. V lost 2 bases to trimming and J lost 1 base; unmatched junction nucleotides: 2. CDR3 length: 15 residues. Germline lookup yields CDR1 LGHDT and CDR2 YNNKEL (reference sequence).